This TCR beta chain was recorded in a study of T-cell reconstitution after alpha-beta-depleted transplantation in children. General study findings and limits: Reportedly, roughly two months post-transplant, alpha-beta T cells arose from several hundred expanded graft clones. It was newly produced T cells that mostly accounted for T-cell counts and diversity one year after transplant. High day-60 TCRbeta diversity in some patients came from surviving recipient T cells and thymic progenitors.

This CDR3 has 13 amino acids. Trimming removed 4 bases from V and 3 bases from J, with 10 bases in between. The germline gives CDR1 SQVTM, CDR2 ANQGSEA. This clonotype was observed at least ten times. Its specificity is not known. Unique molecular identifiers were incorporated during preparation of the TCRbeta library. TCRdb reanalysed the PCR reads using MiXCR and keeps one entry per CDR3 protein. The table has about 200,000 distinct CDR3 sequences, roughly 7% seen once. Source: PBMCs, taken before TCRalphabeta/CD19-depleted stem cell transplant. The TCR originated in a boy between 2 and 10 years old with acute lymphoblastic leukemia, due to receive a stem cell transplant. The J gene is TRBJ1-5, the V gene TRBV29-1; D possibly corresponds to TRBD1 (5 bases). CDR3 in amino acids: CSVGREANQPQHF. CDR3 bases: TGCAGCGTTGGCAGGGAGGCCAATCAGCCCCAGCATTTT.